What follows are 7 T cell receptor beta chains derived from one specimen sequenced in a study of CD8 T cells in Susac syndrome. The RNA, about 0.45 to 1 ug, was put through reverse transcription using random hexamers. MiXCR, run by TCRdb on the immunoSEQ multiplex PCR reads, gives a single entry per CDR3 protein. The table lists 200,000 to 250,000 distinct CDR3 sequences, approximately 92% of them singletons. The sequencing sample was made of CD4+ T cells from PBMCs. The origin of the receptors is a human donor with multiple sclerosis.

The chain carries TRBV25-1 and TRBJ1-3; D is unresolved. Looked up from germline, CDR1 is MGHDK and CDR2 is SYGVNS. The CDR3 length is 15 residues. Trimming pared 1 base from V and 4 bases from J, leaving 11 bases between. CDR3 sequence: CASSEFAGSGNTIYF. DNA of the CDR3: TGTGCCAGCAGTGAATTCGCGGGCTCGGGAAACACCATATATTTT. Drawing the rest from reference TRBV25-1 and TRBJ1-3, the complete variable domain is EADIYQTPRYLVIGTGKKITLECSQTMGHDKMYWYQQDPGMELHLIHYSYGVNSTEKGDLSSESTVSRIRTEHFPLTLESARPSHTSQYLCASSEFAGSGNTIYFGEGSWLTVV.

The V gene is TRBV6-5, the J gene TRBJ1-1, with 10 nucleotides matching TRBD1. The CDR3 is 16 amino acids. Losses at the gene ends were 1 base for V and 1 base for J; bases not matched to a gene: 3. Looked up from germline, CDR1 is MNHEY and CDR2 is SVGAGI. The CDR3, as DNA: TGTGCCAGCAGTTACTGGGACAGGGGACCGAACACTGAAGCTTTCTTT. Translated: CASSYWDRGPNTEAFF.

The chain recombines TRBV30 with TRBJ1-1, with D possibly TRBD1 on 6 matching bases. This CDR3 contains 13 residues. The ends were cut back, 8 bases at V and 2 bases at J, with 15 bases in the middle. Germline values: CDR1 GTSNPN, CDR2 SVGIG (reference sequence). The CDR3 DNA sequence: TGTGCCGGAGGAGGACAGACAAACACTGAAGCTTTCTTT. Translating it yields CAGGGQTNTEAFF. Filled out from reference TRBV30 and TRBJ1-1, the complete variable domain reads SQTIHQWPATLVQPVGSPLSLECTVEGTSNPNLYWYRQAAGRGLQLLFYSVGIGQISSEVPQNLSASRPQDRQFILSSKKLLLSDSGFYLCAGGGQTNTEAFFGQGTRLTVV.

V gene TRBV15 combines with J gene TRBJ2-1; 10 bases match TRBD2. Germline V gives CDR1 LNHNV, CDR2 YYDKDF (reference sequence). This CDR3 has 18 residues. V lost 0 bases, J lost 4 bases, and 9 bases stayed unmatched. Here the CDR3 reads CATSRDRQREGSYNEQFF. The CDR3 DNA reads TGTGCCACCAGCAGAGATCGCCAGCGGGAGGGCTCATACAATGAGCAGTTCTTC.

This chain links TRBV18 with TRBJ1-2, with TRBD1 matching over 8 bases. The V and J ends lost 3 bases and 3 bases, in that order; junction bases with no gene match: 6. Germline loops: CDR1 KGHSH, CDR2 LQKENI. The CDR3 is 15 residues long. CDR3: CASSPTGQGDYGYTF. The CDR3 bases are TGTGCCAGCTCACCCACCGGACAGGGTGACTATGGCTACACCTTC.

V is TRBV30 and J is TRBJ1-2, with D unclear. Germline V gene sequence: CDR1 GTSNPN, CDR2 SVGIG (reference sequence). The CDR3 has 8 amino acids. Trimming cost V 2 bases and J 13 bases, with 5 bases left between them. The CDR3 loop reads CAWSPLTF. Written as DNA, the CDR3 is TGTGCCTGGAGTCCCCTCACCTTC.

A remark on this clonotype: The germline gene is not matched at one end of the junction; a read error may be the cause. V is TRBV4-1 and J is TRBJ1-1; the match to TRBD1 covers 8 bases. Germline CDR1 and CDR2: MGHRA and YSYEKL. This CDR3 contains 14 residues. CDR3 sequence: CASSQDRGNTEAFF. The CDR3 coding sequence is TGTGCCAGCAGCCAAGACAGGGGGAACACTGAAGCTTTCTTT.